The 13 T cell receptor beta chains listed next were all sequenced from one sample in a study of shared clonotypes between healthy human individuals. Data came from immunoSEQ multiplex PCR; TCRdb stores just in-frame clones and leaves some out. Among about 180,000 clones, 85% to 95% were seen once, and the ten largest hold more than 0.065%. The sequenced sample consisted of naive CD4+ T cells sorted from blood. Subset specified: CD45RA+ positively selected. Every receptor here comes from a woman aged 30 to 39 in good health.

The gene calls are TRBV9 and TRBJ2-7; 12 bases align to TRBD1. The V and J ends lost 3 bases and 4 bases, in that order; junction bases with no gene match: 8. The germline gives CDR1 SGDLS, CDR2 YYNGEE. This CDR3 spans 16 amino acids. The CDR3 DNA follows: TGTGCCAGCAGCGCCGGGACAGGGGGCTATTTTTACGAGCAGTACTTC. This gives the protein CASSAGTGGYFYEQYF.

V gene TRBV10-2 combines with J gene TRBJ2-7, with a tentative D call TRBD2 (5 bases). Germline V gene data show CDR1 as WSHSY and CDR2 as SAAADI. The CDR3 has 14 amino acids. Between the trimmed V and J ends, which lost 3 bases and 0 bases, there was a span of 9 bases. DNA of the CDR3: TGCGCCAGCAGTGACCATCGGGGCTCCTACGAGCAGTACTTC. The encoded protein is CASSDHRGSYEQYF.

The chain combines TRBV5-4 with TRBJ2-7; weak D call: TRBD1 (5 bases). The CDR3 is 13 amino acids. CDR1 and CDR2 from the germline V gene are SGHNT and YYREEE (reference sequence). V was cut by 3 bases and J by 11 bases, with 18 bases left in between. CDR3 nucleotide sequence: TGTGCCAGCAGCTGGTTAGGGGATTTGGGGAAGTACTTC. Translation gives CASSWLGDLGKYF.

This clone appeared a single time. V and J are TRBV10-1 and TRBJ2-5; TRBD1 aligns across 9 bases. The end of the DNA is better explained by TRBJ2-7, so the J call may be wrong. Germline CDR1 is WNHNN and CDR2 is SYGVQD (reference sequence). The CDR3 length is 14 residues. The CDR3 bases are TGCGCCAGCAGTGAGTCCGGGACAGGGAACGAGCAGTACTTC. Translated: CASSESGTGNEQYF.

V gene TRBV18 combines with J gene TRBJ1-1, with a possible D match to TRBD1 (6 bases). Looked up from germline, CDR1 is KGHSH and CDR2 is LQKENI. The CDR3 loop spans 14 amino acids. Trimming stripped 3 bases from V and 6 bases from J, with 14 bases between. CDR3 region: CASSPRQDMSEAFF. For the CDR3, the DNA is TGTGCCAGCTCACCCCGACAGGATATGTCTGAAGCTTTCTTT.

The rearrangement links TRBV4-2 to TRBJ2-3; perhaps TRBD2 as D (7 bases). CDR1 and CDR2 from the germline V gene are LGHNA and YNFKEQ. V was cut by 4 bases and J by 0 bases, with 17 bases left in between. This CDR3 is 17 amino acids long. The CDR3 nucleotides are TGTGCCAGCAGCCGGGGGGCGGGAGAAGCTAGCACAGATACGCAGTATTTT. Protein sequence: CASSRGAGEASTDTQYF.

The chain combines TRBV7-2 with TRBJ2-6; TRBD1 agrees at 7 bases. Germline V gives CDR1 SGHTA, CDR2 FQGNSA. The length of the CDR3 is 15 residues. Unmatched junction bases numbered 2, after V lost 6 bases and J lost 0 bases. In DNA form, the CDR3 reads TGTGCCAGCAGGAGGGACAGCTCTGGGGCCAACGTCCTGACTTTC. Encoded protein: CASRRDSSGANVLTF.

The chain recombines TRBV2 with TRBJ1-5; maybe TRBD1 (5 bases). Germline V gene data show CDR1 as SNHLY and CDR2 as FYNNEI. The CDR3 has 12 amino acids. V dropped 8 bases and J dropped 9 bases, with 14 bases sitting between them. CDR3 region: CASFGGSGPQHF. DNA for the CDR3: TGTGCCAGCTTCGGGGGATCAGGGCCCCAGCATTTT.

This chain links TRBV2 with TRBJ2-3, with TRBD2 matching over 10 bases. This CDR3 has 15 amino acids. Germline CDR1 is SNHLY and CDR2 is FYNNEI. Germline trimming cut 10 bases from V and 2 bases from J; bases unmatched to any gene: 9. CDR3 sequence reads: CAIPEREGNTDTQYF. CDR3 sequence (DNA): TGTGCCATCCCCGAGCGGGAGGGAAACACAGATACGCAGTATTTT.

The gene calls are TRBV6-6 and TRBJ1-5; D may be TRBD1 (5 bases). V shed 7 bases and J shed 0 bases, with 10 bases lying between them. This CDR3 region has 14 residues. CDR1 and CDR2 from the germline V gene are MNHNY and SVGAGI (reference sequence). CDR3 DNA: TGTGCCAGCAATAGGGGAGATAGCAATCAGCCCCAGCATTTT. It is translated as CASNRGDSNQPQHF.

The chain recombines TRBV28 with TRBJ1-6; D is unresolved. The CDR3 sequence is 16 residues long. CDR1 is MDHEN and CDR2 is SYDVKM in the germline V gene. V was pared by 2 bases and J by 3 bases, with 11 bases between. CDR3 sequence: CASSLLAGYYNSPLHF. DNA of the CDR3: TGTGCCAGCAGTTTACTGGCAGGCTACTATAATTCACCCCTCCACTTT.

The V gene is TRBV2, the J gene TRBJ1-4; unclear D gene. Germline CDR1 and CDR2: SNHLY and FYNNEI. Between the trimmed V and J ends, which lost 7 bases and 2 bases, there was a span of 11 bases. The CDR3 covers 14 residues. The CDR3 loop is CASNRVVTNEKLFF. The CDR3 bases are TGTGCCAGCAACCGGGTTGTGACTAATGAAAAACTGTTTTTT.

The chain carries TRBV11-2 and TRBJ1-4; the match to TRBD1 covers 7 bases. With 5 bases clipped from V and 7 bases from J, the junction kept 10 bases outside the gene matches. Germline lookup yields CDR1 SGHAT and CDR2 FQNNGV. CDR3 length equals 15 residues. The chain's CDR3 is CASSPDREMGEKLFF. CDR3 coding DNA: TGTGCCAGCAGCCCTGACAGGGAAATGGGTGAAAAACTGTTTTTT.